The 15 T cell receptor beta chains below all came from one sample that was sequenced in a study of blood T cell repertoires in COVID-19. TCRdb keeps only in-frame clones here, not all; method: immunoSEQ multiplex PCR. The sample shows hundreds of thousands of clones, 85% to 90% of them seen only once. Sample: peripheral blood. The source of these receptors is a woman between 25 and 40 years old with acute or convalescent COVID-19.

The V call is TRBV27, the J call TRBJ2-7, with D tentatively TRBD1 (6 bases). The ends were cut back, 5 bases at V and 1 base at J, with 15 bases in the middle. The germline CDR1 and CDR2 sequences are MNHEY and SMNVEV (reference sequence). The CDR3 is 15 amino acids. The CDR3 region has the DNA TGTGCCAGCAGTCCAGGTCCCGGGACATCCTACGAGCAGTACTTC. Translating gives CASSPGPGTSYEQYF.

The gene calls are TRBV5-1 and TRBJ2-5, with D unclear. Trimming took 0 bases from V and 4 from J, leaving 7 bases between them. This CDR3 is 13 amino acids long. CDR1 SGHRS and CDR2 YFSETQ come from the germline V gene. The CDR3 protein is CASSLVVRETQYF. CDR3 DNA sequence: TGCGCCAGCAGCTTGGTTGTTCGAGAGACCCAGTACTTC.

The rearrangement joins TRBV6-5 to TRBJ1-2; 7 bases map to TRBD1. There are 14 residues in the CDR3. In germline, CDR1 is MNHEY, CDR2 SVGAGI. V shed 11 bases, J shed 4 bases, and the junction held 13 bases outside the gene matches. CDR3 sequence: CAANAGTVFYGYTF. The CDR3 bases are TGTGCCGCGAACGCCGGGACAGTCTTCTATGGCTACACCTTC.

The chain uses TRBV9 and TRBJ1-2; 11 bases align to TRBD1. The CDR3 loop spans 14 amino acids. V lost 4 bases to trimming and J lost 6 bases; unmatched junction nucleotides: 5. Germline V gene lookup returns CDR1 SGDLS and CDR2 YYNGEE. CDR3 loop: CASSLGQGVDGYTF. CDR3 bases: TGTGCCAGCAGCTTGGGACAGGGGGTCGATGGCTACACCTTC.

This clone was counted once. The sample carries other DNA sequences with the same CDR3. The chain uses TRBV7-3 and TRBJ2-1; D gene uncertain. The CDR3 consists of 13 residues. The germline V and J ends were trimmed by 3 bases and 5 bases, with 8 bases remaining between them. From germline, CDR1 is SGHTA and CDR2 FQGTGA. The CDR3 DNA sequence: TGTGCCAGCAGCTTTTCTCGGGACAATGAGCAGTTCTTC. Protein product: CASSFSRDNEQFF.

The chain combines TRBV12-5 with TRBJ2-3, with 10 positions matching TRBD2. The CDR3 sequence is 16 residues long. CDR1 and CDR2 from the germline V gene are LGHNT and FRNRAP. The V and J ends lost 0 bases and 2 bases, in that order; junction bases with no gene match: 2. CDR3: CASGLVAGGYTDTQYF. Written as DNA, the CDR3 is TGTGCTAGTGGTTTGGTAGCGGGGGGGTACACAGATACGCAGTATTTT. The full variable domain, in which reference TRBV12-5 and TRBJ2-3 provide the parts outside the CDR3, is DARVTQTPRHKVTEMGQEVTMRCQPILGHNTVFWYRQTMMQGLELLAYFRNRAPLDDSGMPKDRFSAEMPDATLATLKIQPSEPRDSAVYFCASGLVAGGYTDTQYFGPGTRLTVL.

The chain uses TRBV5-6 and TRBJ2-7; maybe TRBD2 (6 bases). V gave up 4 bases and J gave up 3 bases, with 11 bases separating them. The CDR3 runs 13 residues. Per germline, CDR1 SGHDT and CDR2 YYEEEE. This CDR3 reads CASSRDFDYEQYF. In DNA form, the CDR3 reads TGTGCCAGCAGCCGGGACTTTGACTACGAGCAGTACTTC.

The chain employs TRBV29-1 and TRBJ2-2, with D unclear. The germline V gene has CDR1 SQVTM and CDR2 ANQGSEA. CDR3 length equals 10 residues. V lost 6 bases and J lost 7, with 6 bases in between. The CDR3 nucleotides are TGCAGCGTGTTCAGCGGGGAGCTGTTTTTT. It codes for CSVFSGELFF.

This sequence joins TRBV11-3 and TRBJ1-4; 8 nucleotides match TRBD1. Germline-derived CDR1 and CDR2 are SGHNT and YENEEA. V gave up 2 bases and J gave up 7 bases; unmatched junction bases: 21. The CDR3 is 20 residues long. CDR3 protein: CASSLTVDRDKEGGGEKLFF. CDR3 nucleotides: TGTGCCAGCAGCTTAACAGTGGACAGGGACAAAGAAGGGGGGGGTGAAAAACTGTTTTTT.

V and J are TRBV6-1 and TRBJ2-7; D remains unclear. CDR3 length: 13 residues. CDR1 and CDR2 from the germline V gene are MNHNS and SASEGT. Trimming took off 2 bases at V and 3 bases at J, with 8 bases between the two ends. The chain's CDR3 is CASSEQENYEQYF. The DNA for the CDR3 is TGTGCCAGCAGTGAACAAGAGAACTACGAGCAGTACTTC.

This clone was recorded once. The genes are TRBV19 and TRBJ2-5; 13 bases fit TRBD2. The J segment lost 2 bases and the V segment lost 4 bases, leaving 4 bases of the junction unmatched. The germline gives CDR1 LNHDA, CDR2 SQIVND (reference sequence). The CDR3 is made up of 16 amino acids. DNA of the CDR3: TGTGCCAGTAGTAAGGGACTAGCGGGGAGACAAGAGACCCAGTACTTC. Encoded protein: CASSKGLAGRQETQYF.

V and J are TRBV5-1 and TRBJ1-2; D not resolved. Germline V gene data show CDR1 as SGHRS and CDR2 as YFSETQ. Deletions cut 5 bases from V and 7 bases from J, with 21 bases between. There are 15 residues in the CDR3. The CDR3 coding sequence is TGCGCCAGCAGTCTTAGCGGATTAGTGCGGGGTGGCTACACCTTC. Translated, it gives CASSLSGLVRGGYTF.

The DNA for the CDR3 is TGTGCCACCAGTGAAGGTAGCATAAACACCGGGGAGCTGTTTTTT. This encodes CATSEGSINTGELFF. The J gene is TRBJ2-2, the V gene TRBV24-1; the D is unclear. The CDR3 loop spans 15 amino acids. Trimming took off 4 bases at V and 2 bases at J, with 10 bases between the two ends. Germline V gives CDR1 KGHDR, CDR2 SFDVKD.

This chain uses TRBV6-1 with TRBJ2-3; D uncertain. The CDR3 spans 13 residues. The germline V and J ends were trimmed by 1 base and 7 bases, with 9 bases remaining between them. Germline V CDR1 and CDR2: MNHNS, SASEGT. The CDR3 region has the DNA TGTGCCAGCAGTGAAGGACCGGGTAATACGCAGTATTTT. It specifies CASSEGPGNTQYF.

The chain links TRBV24-1 to TRBJ2-3, with 9 bases matching TRBD2. With V trimmed by 1 base and J by 5 bases, 3 bases remained unmatched. CDR3 size: 15 residues. Germline values: CDR1 KGHDR, CDR2 SFDVKD. The CDR3 protein is CATSDFSGGGDTQYF. CDR3 coding DNA: TGTGCCACCAGTGATTTTAGCGGGGGAGGAGATACGCAGTATTTT.